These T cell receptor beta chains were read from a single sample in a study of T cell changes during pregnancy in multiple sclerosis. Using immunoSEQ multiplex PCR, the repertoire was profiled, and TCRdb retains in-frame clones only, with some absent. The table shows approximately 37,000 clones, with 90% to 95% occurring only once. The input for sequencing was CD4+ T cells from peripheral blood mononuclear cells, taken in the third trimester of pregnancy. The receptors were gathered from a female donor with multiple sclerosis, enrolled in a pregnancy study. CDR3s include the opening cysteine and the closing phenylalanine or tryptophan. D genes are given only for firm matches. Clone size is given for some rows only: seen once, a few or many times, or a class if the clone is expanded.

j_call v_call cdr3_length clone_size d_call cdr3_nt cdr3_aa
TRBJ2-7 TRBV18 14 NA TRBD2 TGTGCCAGCTCACTCAGCGGGGGGGCCTACGAGCAGTACTTC CASSLSGGAYEQYF
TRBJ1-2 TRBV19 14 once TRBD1 TGTGCCAGTAGATGGACAGGCTCTAACTATGGCTACACCTTC CASRWTGSNYGYTF
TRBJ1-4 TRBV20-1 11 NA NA TGCAGTGCTAGTGCGGTTGAAAAACTGTTTTTT CSASAVEKLFF
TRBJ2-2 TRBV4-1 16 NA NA TGCGCCAGCAGCCAAATTGGGGGCAGGTCTTCCGGGGAGCTGTTTTTT CASSQIGGRSSGELFF
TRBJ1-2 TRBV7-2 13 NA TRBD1 TGTGCCAGCAGCCCGGACAGGGTCTATGGCTACACCTTC CASSPDRVYGYTF
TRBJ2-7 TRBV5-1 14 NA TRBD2 TGCGCCAGCAGCGCGGTCGGGACTACCTACGAGCAGTACTTC CASSAVGTTYEQYF
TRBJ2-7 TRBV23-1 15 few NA TGCGCCAGCAGTCACCCGGGGTCCCCCTACTACGAGCAGTACTTC CASSHPGSPYYEQYF
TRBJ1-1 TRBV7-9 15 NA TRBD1 TGTGCCAGCAGCTTAGTATCAGGGGGAAACACTGAAGCTTTCTTT CASSLVSGGNTEAFF
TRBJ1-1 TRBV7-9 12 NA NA TGTGCCAGCAGCTTACAGGACATCGGAGCTTTCTTT CASSLQDIGAFF
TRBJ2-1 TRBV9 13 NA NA TGTGCCAGCAGCCCCCAGACTAGAAATGAGCAGTTCTTC CASSPQTRNEQFF
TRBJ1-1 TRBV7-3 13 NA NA TGTGCCAGCAGCTTAGGAGGCAGCACTGAAGCTTTCTTT CASSLGGSTEAFF
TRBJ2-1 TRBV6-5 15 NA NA TGTGCCAGCAGTTACTCGTTCACTAGTCCGAATGAGCAGTTCTTC CASSYSFTSPNEQFF
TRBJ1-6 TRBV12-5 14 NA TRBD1 TGTGCTAGTGGAGGACAGGGGTCATGGTCACCCCTCCACTTT CASGGQGSWSPLHF
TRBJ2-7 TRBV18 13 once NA TGTGCCAGCTCACCGCCAGGGACCTACGAGCAGTACTTC CASSPPGTYEQYF
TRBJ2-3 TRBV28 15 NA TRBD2 TGTGCCAGCAGTTTAGCGGGAGGCCTCACAGATACGCAGTATTTT CASSLAGGLTDTQYF
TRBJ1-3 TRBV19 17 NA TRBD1 TGTGCCAGTAGTATAGGTAACAGGGGCTTCTCTGGAAACACCATATATTTT CASSIGNRGFSGNTIYF
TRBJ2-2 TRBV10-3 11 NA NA TGTGCCATCAGCGCGCGGGGGGAGCTGTTTTTT CAISARGELFF
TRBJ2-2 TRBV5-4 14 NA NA TGTGCCAGCAGCTCAGGGGGGCTGACCGGGGAGCTGTTTTTT CASSSGGLTGELFF
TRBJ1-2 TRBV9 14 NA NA TGTGCCAGCAGCGCCGCCCGGGATCTCTATGGCTACACCTTC CASSAARDLYGYTF
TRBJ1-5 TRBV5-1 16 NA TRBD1 TGCGCCAGCAGCTTGAACCCGACAGGGGGCAATCAGCCCCAGCATTTT CASSLNPTGGNQPQHF
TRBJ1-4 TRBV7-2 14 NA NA TGTGCCAGCAGCTTAAACGTCGCGAGTGAAAAACTGTTTTTT CASSLNVASEKLFF
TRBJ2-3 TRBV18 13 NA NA TGTGCCAGCTCACCACCATCCGCAGATACGCAGTATTTT CASSPPSADTQYF
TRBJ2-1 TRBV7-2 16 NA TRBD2 TGTGCCAGCAGCCCACTAGCGGGGGGGTCCTACAATGAGCAGTTCTTC CASSPLAGGSYNEQFF
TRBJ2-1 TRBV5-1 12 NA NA TGCGCCAGCAGCTTACCAGGGAATGAGCAGTTCTTC CASSLPGNEQFF
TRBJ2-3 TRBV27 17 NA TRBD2 TGTGCCAGCAGCCCGTGGGGGGGGACTAGCGGGCGGGATACGCAGTATTTT CASSPWGGTSGRDTQYF
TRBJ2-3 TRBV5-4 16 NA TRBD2 TGTGCCAGCAGCGTCGGACTAGCGGGGGTCACAGATACGCAGTATTTT CASSVGLAGVTDTQYF
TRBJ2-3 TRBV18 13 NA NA TGTGCCAGCTCATCTACCGGCACAGATACGCAGTATTTT CASSSTGTDTQYF
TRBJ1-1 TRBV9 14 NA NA TGTGCCAGCAGTTTGTGGGCCATGAACACTGAAGCTTTCTTT CASSLWAMNTEAFF
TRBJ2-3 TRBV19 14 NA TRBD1 TGTGCCAGTAGTCTGGGACAGGGCACAGATACGCAGTATTTT CASSLGQGTDTQYF
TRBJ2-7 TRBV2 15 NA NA TGTGCCAGCAGGCCTATTCAGCGTCGTTCCTACGAGCAGTACTTC CASRPIQRRSYEQYF
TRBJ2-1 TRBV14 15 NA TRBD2 TGTGCCAGCAGCTCCGGGACTAGCTCCTACAATGAGCAGTTCTTC CASSSGTSSYNEQFF
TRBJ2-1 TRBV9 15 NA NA TGTGCCAGCGGAGGGGAAGGGACCCCCTACAATGAGCAGTTCTTC CASGGEGTPYNEQFF
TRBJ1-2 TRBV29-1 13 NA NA TGCAGCGTTGAAGAGGAAGGGGCCGGTGGCTACACCTTC CSVEEEGAGGYTF
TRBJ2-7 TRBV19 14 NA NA TGTGCCAGTAGTATGGAGGCGCTGGGGGGCGAGCAGTACTTC CASSMEALGGEQYF
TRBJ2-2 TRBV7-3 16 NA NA TGTGCCAGCAGCAACAGGGCTACGGCGAACACCGGGGAGCTGTTTTTT CASSNRATANTGELFF